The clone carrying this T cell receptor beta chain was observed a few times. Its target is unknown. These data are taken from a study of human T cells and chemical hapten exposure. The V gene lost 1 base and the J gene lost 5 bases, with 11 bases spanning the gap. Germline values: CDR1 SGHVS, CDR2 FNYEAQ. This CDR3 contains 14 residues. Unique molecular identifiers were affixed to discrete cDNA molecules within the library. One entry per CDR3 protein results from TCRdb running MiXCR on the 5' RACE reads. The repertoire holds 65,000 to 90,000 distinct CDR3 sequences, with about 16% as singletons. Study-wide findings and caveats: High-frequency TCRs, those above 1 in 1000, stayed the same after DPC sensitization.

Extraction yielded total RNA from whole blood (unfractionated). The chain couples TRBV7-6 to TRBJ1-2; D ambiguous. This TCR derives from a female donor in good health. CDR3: CASSLEDLGYGYTF. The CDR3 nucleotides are TGTGCCAGCAGCTTAGAGGACTTGGGATATGGCTACACCTTC.